Sequencing of this T cell receptor (beta chain) was carried out in a study of T cells in Graves' hyperthyroidism and ophthalmopathy. The study's findings and limits: Prediction of ophthalmopathy progression came a median 6.5 months pre-onset. Also found in blood were most expanded thyroid clonotypes above 0.001.

In the case of this clonotype: Its matching antigen is unknown.

V dropped 10 bases and J dropped 2 bases, with 12 bases sitting between them. This CDR3 has 12 residues. CDR1 is ENHRY and CDR2 is SYGVKD in the germline V gene. Clinical symptoms, serum thyroxine, TRAb, thyroid ultrasound and orbital computed tomography established diagnosis. There were TCR beta CDR3 regions amplified from RNA transcripts. The study used the HTBI primer set for a first-round RT-PCR of the TCR CDR3. In TCRdb, the multiplex PCR reads were re-called with MiXCR into one record per CDR3 protein. The sample consists of roughly 580,000 distinct CDR3 sequences, around 45% of them appearing once.

Sequencing used peripheral blood or thyroid tissue (not recorded which). This TCR was sampled from a woman aged 18-35 years with Graves' hyperthyroidism. The chain links TRBV10-3 to TRBJ2-7; D unclear. The CDR3 loop is CASKQDPYEQYF. The DNA of the CDR3 is TGTGCCAGTAAGCAGGACCCCTACGAGCAGTACTTC.